This TCR beta chain was found in a study of control samples from healthy donors and cancer patients. Assay: immunoSEQ multiplex PCR; the TCRdb copy retains only in-frame clones and omits some. The repertoire includes approximately 120,000 clones, about nine tenths of them detected once, and 4% to 5.5% sits in the top ten. The receptor comes from a human donor in good health. The donor label of this sample is uncertain. The sample comprised blood.

CDR3 DNA: TGTGCCAGCAGCTTGGTGGTGCCACAGCCCCAGCATTTT. This translates into CASSLVVPQPQHF. This sequence joins TRBV5-6 and TRBJ1-5, with D hard to call. This CDR3 spans 13 amino acids. CDR1 and CDR2 (germline): SGHDT, YYEEEE. Trimming stripped 0 bases from V and 7 bases from J, with 8 bases between.